The source of this T cell receptor (beta chain) is a study of response to subunit inactivated influenza vaccine. TCRdb re-called the RT-PCR reads with MiXCR, one entry per CDR3 protein. The sample has roughly 500,000 distinct CDR3 sequences; approximately 24% are singletons. This clonotype was counted between two and nine times. The data were also submitted as part of a second study, on T cells expressing NK-cell markers. From that second work: Generation of TCR beta cDNA was performed by 5'RACE template switching incorporating UMIs. Sorted CD3+CD56-NKG2C+, CD3+CD56+NKG2C- and CD3+CD56+NKG2C+ T cells were the source of the TCR beta repertoires. Among eight sequenced donors, seven carried HCMV seropositivity while one was seronegative. Similarly, these clonotypes led the CD3+CD56-NKG2C+ fraction as well in a few donors.

The specimen comprised CD4+ T cells sorted from PBMCs, sampled 11 to 12 days after vaccination. The origin of this receptor is a man aged 45-60 years who received an inactivated influenza vaccine.

The CDR3 sequence: CASSLGRSLTYEQYF. DNA for the CDR3: TGCGCCAGCAGCTTGGGACGTTCTCTTACCTACGAGCAGTACTTC. The chain combines TRBV5-1 with TRBJ2-7; no firm D call. CDR3 length: 15 residues. V gave up 0 bases and J gave up 2 bases, with 12 bases separating them. CDR1 SGHRS and CDR2 YFSETQ come from the germline V gene.